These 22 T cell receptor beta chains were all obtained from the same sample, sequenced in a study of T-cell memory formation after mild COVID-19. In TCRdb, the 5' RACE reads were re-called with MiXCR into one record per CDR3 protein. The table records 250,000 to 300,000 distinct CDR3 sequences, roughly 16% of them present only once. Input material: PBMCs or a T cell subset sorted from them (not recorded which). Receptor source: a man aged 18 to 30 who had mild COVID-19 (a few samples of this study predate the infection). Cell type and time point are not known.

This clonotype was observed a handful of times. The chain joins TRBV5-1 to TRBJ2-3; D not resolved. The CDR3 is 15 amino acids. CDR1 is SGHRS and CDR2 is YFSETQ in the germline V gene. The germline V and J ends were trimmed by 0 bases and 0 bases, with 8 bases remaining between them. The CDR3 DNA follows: TGCGCCAGCAGCTTGGCCACCTCTAGCACAGATACGCAGTATTTT. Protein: CASSLATSSTDTQYF.

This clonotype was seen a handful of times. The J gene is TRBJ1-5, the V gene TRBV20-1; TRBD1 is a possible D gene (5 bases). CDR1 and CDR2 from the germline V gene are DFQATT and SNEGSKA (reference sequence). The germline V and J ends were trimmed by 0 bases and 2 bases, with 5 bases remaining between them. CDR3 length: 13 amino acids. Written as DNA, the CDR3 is TGCAGTGCTAGAGAAGGGGGCAATCAGCCCCAGCATTTT. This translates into CSAREGGNQPQHF.

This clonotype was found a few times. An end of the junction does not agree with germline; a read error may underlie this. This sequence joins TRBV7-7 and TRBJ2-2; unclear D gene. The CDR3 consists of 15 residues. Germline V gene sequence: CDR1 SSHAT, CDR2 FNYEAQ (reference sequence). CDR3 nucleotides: TGTGCTAGCAGCTTATCTGAATCGAACACCGGGGAGCTGTTTTTT. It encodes CASSLSESNTGELFF. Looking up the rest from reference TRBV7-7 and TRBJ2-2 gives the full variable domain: GAGVSQSPRYKVTKRGQDVTLRCDPISSHATLYWYQQALGQGPEFLTYFNYEAQPDKSGLPSDRFSAERPEGSISTLTIQRTEQRDSAMYRCASSLSESNTGELFFGEGSRLTVL.

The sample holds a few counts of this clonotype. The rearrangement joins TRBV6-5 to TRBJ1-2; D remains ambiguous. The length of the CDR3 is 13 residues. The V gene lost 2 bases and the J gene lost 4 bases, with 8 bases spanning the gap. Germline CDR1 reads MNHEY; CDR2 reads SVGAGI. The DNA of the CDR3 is TGTGCCAGCAGTTACGGGCGTGGCTATGGCTACACCTTC. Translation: CASSYGRGYGYTF.

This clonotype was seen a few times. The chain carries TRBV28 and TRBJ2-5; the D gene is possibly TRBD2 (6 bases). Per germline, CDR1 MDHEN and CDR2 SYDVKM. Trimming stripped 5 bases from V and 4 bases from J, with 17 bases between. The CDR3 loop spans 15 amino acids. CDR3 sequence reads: CASSPYRRERETQYF. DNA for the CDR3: TGTGCCAGCAGTCCGTATAGGAGGGAAAGAGAGACCCAGTACTTC.

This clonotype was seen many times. CDR3 sequence reads: CSGPPLLGSREQFF. In DNA, the CDR3 is TGCAGTGGACCTCCGCTCCTCGGGTCCCGCGAGCAGTTCTTC. V and J are TRBV20-1 and TRBJ2-1; no clear D gene. The germline V gene has CDR1 DFQATT and CDR2 SNEGSKA (reference sequence). Trimming removed 7 bases at V and 10 bases at J, with 23 bases between. This CDR3 is 14 amino acids long.

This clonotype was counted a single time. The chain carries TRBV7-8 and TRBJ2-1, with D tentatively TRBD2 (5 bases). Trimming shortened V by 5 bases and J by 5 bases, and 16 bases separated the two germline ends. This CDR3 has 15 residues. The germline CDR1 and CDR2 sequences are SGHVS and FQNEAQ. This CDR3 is CASSAEGGSDNEQFF. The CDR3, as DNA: TGTGCCAGCAGCGCCGAGGGCGGTTCGGACAATGAGCAGTTCTTC.

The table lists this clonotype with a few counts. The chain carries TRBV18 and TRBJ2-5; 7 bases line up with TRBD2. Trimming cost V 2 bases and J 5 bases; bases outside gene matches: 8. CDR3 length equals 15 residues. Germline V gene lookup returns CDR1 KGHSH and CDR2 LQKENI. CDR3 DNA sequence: TGTGCCAGCTCACCAATATGGCAGCGGGGTGAGACCCAGTACTTC. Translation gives CASSPIWQRGETQYF.

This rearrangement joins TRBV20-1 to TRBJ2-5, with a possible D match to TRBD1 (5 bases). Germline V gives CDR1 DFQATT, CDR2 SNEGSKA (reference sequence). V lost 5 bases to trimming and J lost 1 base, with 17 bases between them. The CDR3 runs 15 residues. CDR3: CSAPGAHLPQETQYF. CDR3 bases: TGCAGTGCTCCTGGGGCGCACCTACCCCAAGAGACCCAGTACTTC.

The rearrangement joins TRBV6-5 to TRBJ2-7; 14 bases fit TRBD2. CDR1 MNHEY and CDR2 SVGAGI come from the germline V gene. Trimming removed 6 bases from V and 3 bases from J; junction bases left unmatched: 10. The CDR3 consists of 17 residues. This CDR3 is CASSRTGTSGGLYEQYF. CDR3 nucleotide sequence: TGTGCCAGCAGCCGGACGGGGACTAGCGGGGGCCTCTACGAGCAGTACTTC.

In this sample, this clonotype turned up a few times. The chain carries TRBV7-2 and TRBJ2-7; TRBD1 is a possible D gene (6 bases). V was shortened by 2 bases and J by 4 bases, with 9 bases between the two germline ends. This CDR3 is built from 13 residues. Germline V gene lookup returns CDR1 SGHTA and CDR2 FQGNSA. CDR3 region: CASSLPTGYEQYF. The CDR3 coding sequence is TGTGCCAGCAGCTTACCGACAGGATACGAGCAGTACTTC.

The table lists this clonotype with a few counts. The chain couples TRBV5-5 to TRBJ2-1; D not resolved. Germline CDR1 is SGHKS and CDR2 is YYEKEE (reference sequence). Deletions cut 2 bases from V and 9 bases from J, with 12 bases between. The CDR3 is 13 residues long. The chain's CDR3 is CASSLTPLGEQFF. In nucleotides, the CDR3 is TGTGCCAGCAGCTTAACCCCCCTGGGTGAGCAGTTCTTC. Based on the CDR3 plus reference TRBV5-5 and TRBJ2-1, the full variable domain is DAGVTQSPTHLIKTRGQQVTLRCSPISGHKSVSWYQQVLGQGPQFIFQYYEKEERGRGNFPDRFSARQFPNYSSELNVNALLLGDSALYLCASSLTPLGEQFFGPGTRLTVL.

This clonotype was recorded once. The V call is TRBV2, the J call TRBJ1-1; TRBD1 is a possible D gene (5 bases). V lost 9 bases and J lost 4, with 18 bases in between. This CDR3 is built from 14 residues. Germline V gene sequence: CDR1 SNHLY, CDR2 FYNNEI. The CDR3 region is CASWSGDAVTEAFF. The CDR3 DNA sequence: TGTGCCAGTTGGTCCGGGGACGCAGTCACTGAAGCTTTCTTT.

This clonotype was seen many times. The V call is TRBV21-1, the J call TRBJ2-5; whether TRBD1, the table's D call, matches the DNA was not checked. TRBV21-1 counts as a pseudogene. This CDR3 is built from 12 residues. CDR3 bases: TGTGCCCGACGGGGACAAGAAGAGACCCAGTACTTC. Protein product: CARRGQEETQYF.

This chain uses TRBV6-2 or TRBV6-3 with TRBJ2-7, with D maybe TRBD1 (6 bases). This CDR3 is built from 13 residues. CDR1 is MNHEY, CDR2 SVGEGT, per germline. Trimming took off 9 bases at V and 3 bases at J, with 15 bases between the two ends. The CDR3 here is CASQDRPSYEQYV. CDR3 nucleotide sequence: TGTGCCAGTCAGGACAGACCCAGCTACGAGCAGTACGTC.

The CDR3 region is CSVGQGAEAFF. The CDR3 nucleotides are TGCAGCGTTGGACAGGGGGCTGAAGCTTTCTTT. The J gene is TRBJ1-1, the V gene TRBV29-1; TRBD1 aligns across 9 bases. Per the germline V gene, CDR1 is SQVTM and CDR2 is ANQGSEA. CDR3 size: 11 residues. V gave up 4 bases and J gave up 6 bases; unmatched junction bases: 0.

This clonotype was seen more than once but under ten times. As DNA, the CDR3 is TGTGCCATCAGTGCCCCTAGCGGGGGCCTCTCCTACAATGAGCAGTTCTTC. Its protein product is CAISAPSGGLSYNEQFF. The rearrangement uses TRBV10-3 and TRBJ2-1; 10 positions agree with TRBD2. V was pared by 4 bases and J by 0 bases, with 6 bases of the junction left unmatched. This CDR3 is 17 amino acids long. Germline lookup yields CDR1 ENHRY and CDR2 SYGVKD.

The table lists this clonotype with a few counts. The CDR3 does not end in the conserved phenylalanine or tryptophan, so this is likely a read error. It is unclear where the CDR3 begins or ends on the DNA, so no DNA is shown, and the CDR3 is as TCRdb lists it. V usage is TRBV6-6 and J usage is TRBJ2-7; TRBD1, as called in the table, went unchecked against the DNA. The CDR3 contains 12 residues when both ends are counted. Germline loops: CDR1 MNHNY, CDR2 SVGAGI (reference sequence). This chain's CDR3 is CASSYGPGTEMI.

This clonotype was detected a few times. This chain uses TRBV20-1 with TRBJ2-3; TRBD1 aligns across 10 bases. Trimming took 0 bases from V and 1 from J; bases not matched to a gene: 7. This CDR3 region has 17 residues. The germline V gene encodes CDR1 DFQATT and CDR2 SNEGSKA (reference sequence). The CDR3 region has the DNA TGCAGTGCTAGAGACTTCTCCGGACAGGGGGGCACAGATACGCAGTATTTT. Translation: CSARDFSGQGGTDTQYF.

The CDR3 sequence is CASSHGQGDTQYF. The CDR3 DNA follows: TGCGCCAGCAGCCACGGACAGGGAGATACGCAGTATTTT. V and J are TRBV5-1 and TRBJ2-3, with TRBD1 identical over 8 bases. This CDR3 contains 13 residues. The V and J ends lost 4 bases and 5 bases, in that order; junction bases with no gene match: 3. CDR1 is SGHRS, CDR2 YFSETQ, per germline. Together with reference TRBV5-1 and TRBJ2-3, the CDR3 gives the full variable domain: KAGVTQTPRYLIKTRGQQVTLSCSPISGHRSVSWYQQTPGQGLQFLFEYFSETQRNKGNFPGRFSGRQFSNSRSEMNVSTLELGDSALYLCASSHGQGDTQYFGPGTRLTVL.

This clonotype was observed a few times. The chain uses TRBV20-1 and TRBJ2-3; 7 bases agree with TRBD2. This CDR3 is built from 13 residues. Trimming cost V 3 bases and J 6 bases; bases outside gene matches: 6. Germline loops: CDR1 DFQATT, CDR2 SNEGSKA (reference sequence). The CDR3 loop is CSASLTSVDTQYF. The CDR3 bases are TGCAGTGCTAGCCTCACTAGCGTTGATACGCAGTATTTT.

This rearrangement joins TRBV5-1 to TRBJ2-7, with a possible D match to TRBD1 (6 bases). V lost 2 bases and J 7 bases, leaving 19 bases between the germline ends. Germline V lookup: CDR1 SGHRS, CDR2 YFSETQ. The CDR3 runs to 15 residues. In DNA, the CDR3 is TGCGCCAGCAGCTTAGGCCGGACAGCCGTGGGGGAGCAGTACTTC. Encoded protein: CASSLGRTAVGEQYF.